Listed below are T cell receptor beta chains from one sample, sequenced in a study of T cells in Graves' hyperthyroidism and ophthalmopathy. Each CDR3 protein gets one entry after TCRdb re-called the multiplex PCR reads with MiXCR. The data contain around 520,000 distinct CDR3 sequences, around 15% of them seen just once; the ten biggest clones take up roughly 14%. Sequencing was done on a sample of blood. The receptor set was obtained from a woman in her forties with Graves' hyperthyroidism. The CDR3 runs from the conserved cysteine through the conserved F or W. D genes are given only for firm matches. Clone size is given for some rows only: seen once, a few or many times, or a class if the clone is expanded.

>TRBV19|15|TRBJ2-5|many|TRBD2
CASTTSGRASETQYF
TGTGCCAGCACGACTAGCGGGAGGGCCTCAGAGACCCAGTACTTC
>TRBV20-1|11|TRBJ1-2|many|TRBD1
CSAWDRDGYTF
TGCAGTGCTTGGGACAGGGATGGCTACACCTTC
>TRBV12-3/TRBV12-4|15|TRBJ2-4|-|TRBD1
CASSLTGGGGNIQYF
TGTGCCAGCAGCTTGACAGGGGGCGGAGGGAACATTCAGTACTTC
>TRBV20-1|14|TRBJ1-3|-|-
CSANHREAGNTIYF
TGCAGTGCGAACCACAGGGAGGCTGGAAACACCATATATTTT
>TRBV7-9|14|TRBJ1-2|many|-
CASSLSQGSHGYTF
TGTGCCAGCAGCCTATCACAGGGATCGCATGGCTACACCTTC
>TRBV2|14|TRBJ1-6|-|-
CASSIGSRGSPLHF
TGTGCCAGCAGTATCGGAAGTCGCGGTTCACCCCTCCACTTT
>TRBV7-9|15|TRBJ1-1|many|-
CASSFGGYANTEAFF
TGTGCCAGCAGTTTTGGGGGATACGCGAACACTGAAGCTTTCTTT
>TRBV20-1|17|TRBJ1-1|many|TRBD1
CSARDIKGAAANTEAFF
TGCAGTGCTAGAGATATTAAGGGGGCGGCCGCGAACACTGAAGCTTTCTTT
>TRBV20-1|16|TRBJ2-5|many|TRBD2
CSAVPNLAGERGTQYF
TGCAGTGCTGTACCCAATCTAGCGGGAGAACGAGGGACCCAGTACTTC
>TRBV30|14|TRBJ2-1|many|TRBD2
CAWSEIAGENEQFF
TGTGCCTGGAGTGAAATAGCGGGGGAAAATGAGCAGTTCTTC
>TRBV12-3/TRBV12-4|15|TRBJ1-5|-|TRBD1
CASNLGQSNNQPQHF
TGTGCCAGCAACCTGGGACAGAGTAACAATCAGCCCCAGCATTTT
>TRBV2|15|TRBJ2-2|many|-
CASSDRVGYTGELFF
TGTGCCAGCAGTGACCGGGTGGGCTACACCGGGGAGCTGTTTTTT
>TRBV24-1|12|TRBJ2-7|many|-
CATSDIGYEQYF
TGTGCCACCAGTGATATTGGGTACGAGCAGTACTTC
>TRBV6-2/TRBV6-3|12|TRBJ1-2|many|-
CASSRVDYGYTF
TGTGCCAGCAGCCGGGTTGACTATGGCTACACCTTC
>TRBV6-1|12|TRBJ2-7|many|-
CASFGQPGEQYF
TGTGCCAGCTTTGGACAGCCTGGAGAGCAGTACTTC
>TRBV7-2|17|TRBJ2-7|many|-
CASSKPRLAGISYEQYF
TGTGCCAGCAGCAAGCCCCGCCTGGCGGGCATCTCCTACGAGCAGTACTTC
>TRBV11-3|13|TRBJ2-2|many|TRBD1
CASSDRGSGELFF
TGTGCCAGCAGCGACAGGGGTTCCGGGGAGCTGTTTTTT
>TRBV11-2|17|TRBJ2-2|-|-
CASSLLTVSGNTGELFF
TGTGCCAGCAGCCTCCTTACAGTATCCGGGAACACCGGGGAGCTGTTTTTT
>TRBV3-1|16|TRBJ2-3|many|-
CASSPTKGGGPDTQYF
TGTGCCAGCAGCCCAACAAAGGGAGGGGGTCCAGATACGCAGTATTTT
>TRBV15|15|TRBJ1-4|few|-
CATSRDRILNEKLFF
TGTGCCACCAGCAGAGACAGGATCCTTAATGAAAAACTGTTTTTT
>TRBV7-3|14|TRBJ2-2|many|-
CASSLTREVGELFF
TGTGCCAGCAGCTTAACCAGGGAGGTCGGGGAGCTGTTTTTT
>TRBV6-2/TRBV6-3|14|TRBJ1-4|few|TRBD1
CASSGTGVGEKLFF
TGTGCCAGCAGTGGGACAGGAGTTGGTGAAAAACTGTTTTTT
>TRBV9|17|TRBJ2-1|few|TRBD1
CASSVATPDRGQNEQFF
TGTGCCAGCAGCGTAGCTACCCCGGACAGGGGGCAAAATGAGCAGTTCTTC
>TRBV27|14|TRBJ1-1|few|-
CASSLFPAGTEAFF
TGTGCCAGCAGTTTATTCCCCGCGGGAACTGAAGCTTTCTTT
>TRBV15|13|TRBJ2-7|-|-
CATSEGPTGEQYF
TGTGCCACCAGTGAAGGCCCTACAGGGGAGCAGTACTTC
>TRBV14|13|TRBJ2-7|many|-
CASSQSNPYEQYF
TGTGCCAGCAGCCAATCGAACCCGTACGAGCAGTACTTC
>TRBV9|20|TRBJ1-4|-|-
CASSVAGSVGVSGSGEKLFF
TGTGCCAGCAGCGTAGCCGGCAGCGTGGGCGTAAGCGGGTCAGGTGAAAAACTGTTTTTT
>TRBV19|17|TRBJ1-5|-|-
CASSILLGAGSNQPQHF
TGTGCCAGTAGTATCCTCCTGGGGGCGGGTAGCAATCAGCCCCAGCATTTT
>TRBV3-1|14|TRBJ2-2|many|TRBD1
CASSPGQATGELFF
TGTGCCAGCAGCCCGGGACAGGCCACCGGGGAGCTGTTTTTT
>TRBV27|15|TRBJ2-7|-|TRBD2
CASSLGLAGPNEQYF
TGTGCCAGCAGTTTAGGGCTAGCGGGACCTAACGAGCAGTACTTC